This T cell receptor (beta chain) is from a study of a mutant IDH1 vaccine in newly diagnosed glioma. Study-wide context: Vaccination followed radiotherapy alone by 4-6 weeks, or accompanied temozolomide cycles. Males made up 62.5% and females roughly 40% of treated patients, whose mean age was around 40 years. Pretreatment consisted of radiotherapy, temozolomide, or both, with most receiving both.

Time point defined: week 47, end of study. The study gave 300 ug of mutant IDH1 20-mer peptide per vaccine dose, with topical imiquimod. Notes on the study in general: Induction of immune responses by the vaccine occurred in roughly 93% of patients.

The repertoire was sequenced with immunoSEQ multiplex PCR; TCRdb's copy has only in-frame clones and lacks some. Among roughly 56,000 clones listed, about 79% were seen once. This clone was counted a few times. Its antigen is unidentified. Sequenced material: PBMCs, taken from a glioma patient whose treatment included an IDH1 peptide vaccine. The sequence was obtained from a man aged 50 to 59 with glioma.

In DNA form, the CDR3 reads TGTGCCAGCAGATTCACAGGGGCCATTAATGAAAAACTGTTTTTT. Encoded protein: CASRFTGAINEKLFF. The chain joins TRBV27 to TRBJ1-4; 7 nucleotides line up with TRBD1. Germline V gives CDR1 MNHEY, CDR2 SMNVEV (reference sequence). The CDR3 totals 15 residues. J gave up 4 bases and V 6 bases, and 8 bases lay outside the gene matches. The entire variable domain, with the rest obtained from reference TRBV27 and TRBJ1-4, is as follows: EAQVTQNPRYLITVTGKKLTVTCSQNMNHEYMSWYRQDPGLGLRQIYYSMNVEVTDKGDVPEGYKVSRKEKRNFPLILESPSPNQTSLYFCASRFTGAINEKLFFGSGTQLSVL.